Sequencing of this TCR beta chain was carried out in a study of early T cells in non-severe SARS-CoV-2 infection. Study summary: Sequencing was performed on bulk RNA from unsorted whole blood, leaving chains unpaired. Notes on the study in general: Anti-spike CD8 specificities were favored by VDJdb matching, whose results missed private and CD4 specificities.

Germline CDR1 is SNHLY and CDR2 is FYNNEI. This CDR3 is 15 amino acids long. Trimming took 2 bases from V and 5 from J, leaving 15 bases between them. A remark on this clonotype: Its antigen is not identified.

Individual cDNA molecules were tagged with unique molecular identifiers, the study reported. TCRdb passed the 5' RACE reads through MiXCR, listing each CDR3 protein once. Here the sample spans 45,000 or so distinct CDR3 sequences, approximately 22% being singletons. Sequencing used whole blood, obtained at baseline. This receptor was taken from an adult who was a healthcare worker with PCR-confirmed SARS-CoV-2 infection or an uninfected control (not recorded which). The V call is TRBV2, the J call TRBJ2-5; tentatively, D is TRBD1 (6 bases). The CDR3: CASSESGNQGETQYF. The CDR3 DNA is TGTGCCAGCAGTGAATCGGGGAATCAGGGGGAGACCCAGTACTTC.